This T cell receptor (beta chain) is drawn from a study of T-cell reconstitution after alpha-beta-depleted transplantation in children. Overall study findings and caveats: For some patients, TCRbeta diversity was high at day 60 because of recipient T cells and thymic progenitors that survived. Expanded graft clones, several hundred of them, were reportedly the source of alpha-beta T cells about two months after transplant.

Unique molecular identifiers were incorporated when the TCRbeta library was constructed. Using its own MiXCR run on the PCR reads, TCRdb lists one record per CDR3 protein. The sample consists of about 830,000 distinct CDR3 sequences, approximately 15% of them appearing once. This CDR3 has 16 residues. Trimming cost V 0 bases and J 0 bases, with 13 bases left between them. The germline gives CDR1 DFQATT, CDR2 SNEGSKA (reference sequence). Worth noting for this clonotype: Antigen unknown.

The specimen comprised PBMCs, mostly from graft donor cells, sampled 360 days after TCRalphabeta/CD19-depleted stem cell transplant. The TCR was taken from a male patient younger than 18 who had a stem cell transplant for acute lymphoblastic leukemia, so the T cells may come from the graft donor. The rearrangement uses TRBV20-1 and TRBJ2-3, with a tentative D call TRBD2 (5 bases). CDR3 coding DNA: TGCAGTGCTAGAGATCAGAGGGCGTGGAGCACAGATACGCAGTATTTT. It specifies CSARDQRAWSTDTQYF.